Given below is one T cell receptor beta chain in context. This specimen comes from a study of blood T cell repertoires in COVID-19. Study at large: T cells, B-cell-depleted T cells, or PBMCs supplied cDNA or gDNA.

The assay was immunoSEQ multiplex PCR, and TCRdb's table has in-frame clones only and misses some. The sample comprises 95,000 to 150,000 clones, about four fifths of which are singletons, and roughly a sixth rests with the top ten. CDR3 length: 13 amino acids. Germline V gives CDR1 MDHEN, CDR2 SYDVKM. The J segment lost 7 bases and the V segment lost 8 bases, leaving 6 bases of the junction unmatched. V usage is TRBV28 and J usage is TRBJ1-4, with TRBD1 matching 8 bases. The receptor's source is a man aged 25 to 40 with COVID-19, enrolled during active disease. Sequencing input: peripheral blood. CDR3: CASGRTGREKLFF. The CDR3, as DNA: TGTGCCAGCGGGAGGACAGGGCGTGAAAAACTGTTTTTT.